Following are 13 T cell receptor beta chains from one sample sequenced in a study of response to subunit inactivated influenza vaccine. TCRdb redid the calling of the RT-PCR reads with MiXCR, one entry per CDR3 protein. The sample records about 650,000 distinct CDR3 sequences, 15% to 17% being singletons. Sequencing was performed on PBMCs from blood, taken 12 days after vaccination. The receptors were sampled from a man in his fifties who received an inactivated influenza vaccine.

This chain connects TRBV27 to TRBJ2-7; TRBD1 matches at 11 bases. This CDR3 is built from 12 residues. V shed 10 bases, J shed 7 bases, and the junction held 6 bases outside the gene matches. Germline CDR1 and CDR2: MNHEY and SMNVEV (reference sequence). The CDR3: CATTDRGREQYF. Written as DNA, the CDR3 is TGTGCCACCACGGACAGGGGGCGGGAGCAGTACTTC.

The chain recombines TRBV20-1 with TRBJ2-7, with 7 bases fitting TRBD2. Germline assignment: CDR1 DFQATT and CDR2 SNEGSKA (reference sequence). Trimming took 5 bases from V and 8 from J; bases not matched to a gene: 18. This CDR3 is built from 15 residues. CDR3 sequence: CSAGGGSGLGVQQYF. As DNA, the CDR3 is TGCAGTGCTGGGGGGGGGAGCGGCCTAGGGGTGCAGCAGTACTTC.

This clonotype was recorded only once. This chain joins TRBV7-2 and TRBJ1-6; D may be TRBD1 (5 bases). V lost 5 bases and J 11 bases, leaving 13 bases between the germline ends. Germline assignment: CDR1 SGHTA and CDR2 FQGNSA. The CDR3 runs to 13 residues. CDR3 sequence reads: CASSQGPTAPLHF. For the CDR3, the DNA is TGTGCCAGCAGCCAGGGACCGACGGCACCCCTCCACTTT.

J is TRBJ1-3 and V is TRBV12-2; TRBD1, the table's D call, was not compared with the DNA. TRBV12-2 has pseudogene status. The CDR3 consists of 16 residues. For the CDR3, the DNA is TGTGCAAGTCGCCCTGAGCGGACAGGGCGAGGAAACACCATATATTTT. It encodes CASRPERTGRGNTIYF.

This clonotype was counted many times. CDR3 DNA sequence: TGTGCCAGCAGCCCGTTTTCGGGGCCACGCAATGAGCAGTTCTTC. This sequence encodes CASSPFSGPRNEQFF. The chain recombines TRBV7-8 with TRBJ2-1, with D perhaps TRBD1 or TRBD2 (5 bases each). The germline V gene encodes CDR1 SGHVS and CDR2 FQNEAQ. V gave up 5 bases and J gave up 6 bases, with 17 bases separating them. The CDR3 loop spans 15 amino acids.

This clonotype was seen more than once but under ten times. The chain is built from TRBV10-1 and TRBJ2-1, with D possibly being TRBD2 (7 bases). The germline CDR1 and CDR2 sequences are WNHNN and SYGVQD (reference sequence). The CDR3 has 15 residues. V gave up 1 base and J gave up 5 bases, with 12 bases separating them. CDR3 DNA sequence: TGCGCCAGCAGTGAGTGGGGGGGCCTGGACAATGAGCAGTTCTTC. Its protein product is CASSEWGGLDNEQFF.

This clonotype was counted a few times. The V and J genes are TRBV10-3 and TRBJ2-1, with 9 bases matching TRBD2. Germline CDR1 ENHRY, CDR2 SYGVKD. The CDR3 has 15 amino acids. Trimming at V came to 6 bases and at J to 4 bases, leaving 7 bases not matched to a gene. The CDR3 is CAISQASGVYNEQFF. In nucleotides, the CDR3 is TGTGCCATCAGCCAGGCTAGCGGGGTGTACAATGAGCAGTTCTTC.

This clonotype was picked up a small number of times. The gene calls are TRBV5-1 and TRBJ1-2; 7 nucleotides match TRBD1. V lost 4 bases and J lost 2; bases outside the gene matches: 5. The CDR3 has 14 residues. Germline V gene data show CDR1 as SGHRS and CDR2 as YFSETQ. In DNA form, the CDR3 reads TGCGCCAGCAGCACGGGACAGAACAACTATGGCTACACCTTC. Its translation: CASSTGQNNYGYTF.

In this sample, this clonotype turned up a few times. The chain recombines TRBV7-2 with TRBJ2-3, with D perhaps given as TRBD1 or TRBD2 (6 bases each). V lost 2 bases, J lost 4 bases, and 13 bases lay in between. Per the germline V gene, CDR1 is SGHTA and CDR2 is FQGNSA. The CDR3 is made up of 15 amino acids. The DNA of the CDR3 is TGTGCCAGCAGCTTACGGGGGCCCGCTCCAGATACGCAGTATTTT. Protein sequence: CASSLRGPAPDTQYF.

V and J are TRBV27 and TRBJ2-1, with 8 bases identical to TRBD2. Germline assignment: CDR1 MNHEY and CDR2 SMNVEV (reference sequence). The CDR3 has 16 amino acids. V gave up 5 bases and J gave up 3 bases; unmatched junction bases: 9. CDR3 sequence reads: CASSQGLAKLYNEQFF. The CDR3 nucleotides are TGTGCCAGCAGTCAAGGACTAGCCAAACTCTACAATGAGCAGTTCTTC.

There are a few counts of this clonotype. V and J are TRBV2 and TRBJ2-7, with D maybe TRBD1 (7 bases). The germline CDR1 and CDR2 sequences are SNHLY and FYNNEI. The V and J ends lost 6 bases and 3 bases respectively, with 15 bases between them. This CDR3 has 14 residues. CDR3 bases: TGTGCCAGCAGGGGATCCAGGGGGGTCTACGAGCAGTACTTC. It is translated as CASRGSRGVYEQYF.

This clonotype was detected once. CDR3 nucleotides: TGCGCCAGCAGCTTAGGACCGACGGGCGGTGAAAAACTGTTTTTT. Its translation: CASSLGPTGGEKLFF. V and J are TRBV5-1 and TRBJ1-4; D is unresolved. Germline assignment: CDR1 SGHRS and CDR2 YFSETQ. The V end was cut by 2 bases, the J end by 7 bases, with 15 bases between. CDR3 size: 15 residues.

The sample holds a few counts of this clonotype. The chain couples TRBV20-1 to TRBJ2-1, with 7 bases identical to TRBD1. The CDR3 is made up of 18 amino acids. Germline CDR1 is DFQATT and CDR2 is SNEGSKA (reference sequence). With V trimmed by 0 bases and J by 4 bases, 15 bases remained unmatched. The CDR3 here is CSARDFEARDRDYNEQFF. The CDR3 DNA follows: TGCAGTGCTAGAGATTTTGAGGCACGGGACAGAGATTACAATGAGCAGTTCTTC.